This T cell receptor beta chain was obtained from a study of cytomegalovirus exposure and HLA in healthy donors. The CDR3 is 14 amino acids. J gave up 4 bases and V 4 bases, and 8 bases lay outside the gene matches. The germline gives CDR1 SGHNT, CDR2 YYREEE (reference sequence). A few counts support this clone. The PCR contained 60 Vbeta and 13 Jbeta primers. Data came from immunoSEQ multiplex PCR; TCRdb stores just in-frame clones and leaves some out. This repertoire shows fewer than 150,000 clones, 73% found once; its top ten account for roughly an eighth. The TCR was taken from a human donor in good health. The sequenced sample consisted of PBMCs. The J gene is TRBJ2-7, the V gene TRBV5-4; TRBD2 aligns across 7 bases. CDR3 nucleotide sequence: TGTGCCAGCAGCCTGGGGGGAGGGGAGTACGAGCAGTACTTC. This translates into CASSLGGGEYEQYF.